The clone carrying this T cell receptor beta chain came up many times. The target antigen is unknown. The sample comes from a study of T cells in Graves' hyperthyroidism and ophthalmopathy. Study-level information: Peripheral blood sampling occurred at initial diagnosis, before any treatment.

Diagnostic decisions used clinical symptoms, serum thyroxine and TRAb, thyroid ultrasound and orbital computed tomography. Study observations and caveats: Ophthalmopathy and stable hyperthyroidism were separated by a 13 V-J model. Ophthalmopathy got predicted by the model a median approximately 6 months before its onset.

Authors of the study amplified TCR beta CDR3 regions from RNA transcripts. The study used the HTBI primer set for a first-round RT-PCR of the TCR CDR3. TCRdb processed the multiplex PCR reads anew with MiXCR; each CDR3 protein has one entry. The sample has approximately 380,000 distinct CDR3 sequences, about 19% seen once. V lost 1 base and J lost 3, with 9 bases in between. CDR1 and CDR2 from the germline V gene are MNHEY and SVGEGT. The CDR3 is made up of 14 amino acids. This TCR was sampled from a woman younger than 30 with Graves' hyperthyroidism. V and J are TRBV6-2 or TRBV6-3 and TRBJ1-1; D is uncertain. Sequenced input: blood. CDR3 protein: CASSYLGSDTEAFF. The CDR3 nucleotides are TGTGCCAGCAGTTACTTGGGCAGTGACACTGAAGCTTTCTTT.